Listed below are T cell receptor beta chains from one sample, sequenced in a study of cytomegalovirus exposure and HLA in healthy donors. Here immunoSEQ multiplex PCR was the method, and the copy in TCRdb shows in-frame clones only, minus some. The sample holds 100,000 to 120,000 clones, less than 85% seen once. Sequencing input: PBMCs. The receptors come from a man younger than 45 in good health and CMV-seropositive. CDR3s leave out the opening cysteine and the closing phenylalanine or tryptophan. The order of the fields is V gene, CDR3 length, CDR3 protein.

V gene: TRBV18; CDR3 length: 13; CDR3 protein: ASSPPLAGRDTQY
V gene: TRBV19; CDR3 length: 11; CDR3 protein: ASRSSGGYEQY
V gene: TRBV7-9; CDR3 length: 15; CDR3 protein: ASSSLGEGAYSYGYT
V gene: TRBV7-9; CDR3 length: 12; CDR3 protein: ASQGGVNTGELF
V gene: TRBV9; CDR3 length: 13; CDR3 protein: ASSSGQGNTGELF
V gene: TRBV2; CDR3 length: 10; CDR3 protein: ASSRLNTEAF
V gene: TRBV6-6; CDR3 length: 13; CDR3 protein: ASSSPQGGRTEAF
V gene: TRBV27; CDR3 length: 12; CDR3 protein: ASSFRGFSYEQY
V gene: TRBV9; CDR3 length: 12; CDR3 protein: ASSAGTGGQPQH
V gene: TRBV28; CDR3 length: 12; CDR3 protein: ASSLVGRGFGYT
V gene: TRBV4-3; CDR3 length: 9; CDR3 protein: AAGDDYGYT
V gene: TRBV25-1; CDR3 length: 12; CDR3 protein: ASSEQGSGDTQY
V gene: TRBV25-1; CDR3 length: 11; CDR3 protein: ASSAQYNSPLH
V gene: TRBV14; CDR3 length: 12; CDR3 protein: ASSHYSPNQPQH
V gene: TRBV27; CDR3 length: 14; CDR3 protein: ASRKGVQGPNYGYT
V gene: TRBV28; CDR3 length: 14; CDR3 protein: ASSSPSGQGAGEQY
V gene: TRBV7-2; CDR3 length: 12; CDR3 protein: ASSPRGGTETQY
V gene: TRBV4-2; CDR3 length: 13; CDR3 protein: ASSQDPLARSEQF
V gene: TRBV6-6; CDR3 length: 12; CDR3 protein: ASRRDRGNEKLF
V gene: TRBV7-9; CDR3 length: 8; CDR3 protein: ASSGTRAF
V gene: TRBV28; CDR3 length: 14; CDR3 protein: ASSNLKRGGMAEAF
V gene: TRBV28; CDR3 length: 15; CDR3 protein: ASSYPPAGSGTGELF
V gene: TRBV28; CDR3 length: 13; CDR3 protein: ASSHYSGKGDTQY